The 4 T cell receptor beta chains given below trace back to one sample, sequenced in a study of spatial heterogeneity in lung cancer. Study-level points and caveats: Within tumors, counts of expanded alpha and beta TCRs tracked tumor mutation counts.

For these receptors, no antigen is known. Time point denoted: sample taken at primary tumor resection. TCRdb processed the 5' RACE reads anew with MiXCR; each CDR3 protein has one entry. In the table there are 6,000 to 7,500 distinct CDR3 sequences, roughly an eighth of which are singletons. The specimen was lung tumor tissue, collected at surgery. The source is a male donor with early-stage non-small cell lung cancer.

By share, this clonotype ranks as medium-sized. This beta chain is an off-target read within a library intended for alpha chains, so its frequency means little. The chain is built from TRBV29-1 and TRBJ2-7, with 7 bases aligning to TRBD1. The V gene's germline CDR1 is SQVTM and CDR2 ANQGSEA. V lost 4 bases and J lost 2; bases outside the gene matches: 2. The CDR3 is 12 amino acids. The CDR3 loop is CSVAGQTYEQYF. The CDR3 DNA follows: TGCAGCGTTGCGGGACAGACCTACGAGCAGTACTTC.

This clonotype is labeled as medium-sized. This beta chain is an unintended read in a library built for alpha chains; its size means little. This chain connects TRBV2 to TRBJ2-2; no reliable D call. Trimming took off 7 bases at V and 5 bases at J, with 11 bases between the two ends. The CDR3 is 13 residues long. Germline-derived CDR1 and CDR2 are SNHLY and FYNNEI. The CDR3 region has the DNA TGTGCCAGCAACTGGGCTCCAACCGGGGAGCTGTTTTTT. Translated: CASNWAPTGELFF.

This clonotype was recorded many times. This beta chain lies outside the target of a library built for alpha chains; its clone size means little. The genes are TRBV20-1 and TRBJ2-7, with D possibly being TRBD2 (6 bases). The CDR3 consists of 14 residues. The germline V gene encodes CDR1 DFQATT and CDR2 SNEGSKA (reference sequence). Deletions cut 1 base from V and 4 bases from J, with 14 bases between. The CDR3 is CSARVERVGYEQYF. In nucleotides, the CDR3 is TGCAGTGCTAGAGTCGAGCGGGTGGGGTACGAGCAGTACTTC.

This clonotype was detected ten times or more. As an off-target read in a library built for alpha chains, this beta chain has a frequency of little significance. V usage is TRBV18 and J usage is TRBJ1-1; D is ambiguous. V lost 5 bases to trimming and J lost 0 bases, with 4 bases between them. This CDR3 has 12 amino acids. Germline V lookup: CDR1 KGHSH, CDR2 LQKENI. CDR3 DNA sequence: TGTGCCAGCTCAATCCTGAACACTGAAGCTTTCTTT. This encodes CASSILNTEAFF.